This TCR beta chain was recorded in a study of early T cells in non-severe SARS-CoV-2 infection. Study-level information: RNA in bulk from unsorted whole blood was sequenced, and chains were unpaired.

Whole-study results and caveats: Matching with VDJdb favored anti-spike CD8 responses (missing private and CD4 specificities).

Attached unique molecular identifiers marked individual cDNA molecules. Each CDR3 protein is one row after TCRdb ran MiXCR on the 5' RACE reads. The repertoire holds approximately 49,000 distinct CDR3 sequences, with about 12% as singletons. V lost 0 bases and J lost 0, with 9 bases in between. Looked up from germline, CDR1 is MNHEY and CDR2 is SVGAGI. The CDR3 sequence is 15 residues long. In the case of this clonotype: Its antigen is undetermined.

The chain has TRBV6-5 and TRBJ2-7; TRBD2 might be the D (6 bases). The receptor comes from an adult who was a healthcare worker with PCR-confirmed SARS-CoV-2 infection or an uninfected control (not recorded which). Sequenced material: whole blood. Here the CDR3 DNA reads TGTGCCAGCAGTTACTCGGGACTCGTCTCCTACGAGCAGTACTTC. Amino acid sequence: CASSYSGLVSYEQYF.